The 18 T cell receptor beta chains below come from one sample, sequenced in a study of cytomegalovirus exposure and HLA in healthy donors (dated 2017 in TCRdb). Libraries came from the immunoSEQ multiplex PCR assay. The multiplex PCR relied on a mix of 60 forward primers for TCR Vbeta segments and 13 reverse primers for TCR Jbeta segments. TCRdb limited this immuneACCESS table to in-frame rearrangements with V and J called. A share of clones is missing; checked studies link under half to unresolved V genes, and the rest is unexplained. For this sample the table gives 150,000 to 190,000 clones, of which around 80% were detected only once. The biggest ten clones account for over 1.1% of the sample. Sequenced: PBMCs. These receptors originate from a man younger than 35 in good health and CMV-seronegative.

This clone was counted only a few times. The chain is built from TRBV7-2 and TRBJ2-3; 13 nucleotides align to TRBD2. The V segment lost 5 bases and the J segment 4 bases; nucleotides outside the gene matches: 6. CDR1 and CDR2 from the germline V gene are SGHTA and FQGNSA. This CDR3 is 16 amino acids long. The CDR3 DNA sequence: TGTGCCAGCAGCGACAGACTAGCGGGAGGAGCAGATACGCAGTATTTT. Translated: CASSDRLAGGADTQYF.

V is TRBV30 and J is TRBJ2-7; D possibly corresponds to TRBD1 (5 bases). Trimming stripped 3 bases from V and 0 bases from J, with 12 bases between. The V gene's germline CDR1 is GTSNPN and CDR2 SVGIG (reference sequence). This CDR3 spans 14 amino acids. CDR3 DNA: TGTGCCTGGAGGTGGGGCACCAGCTCCTACGAGCAGTACTTC. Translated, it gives CAWRWGTSSYEQYF.

The CDR3 coding sequence is TGTGCCAGCAGCCAAGTTTCTAGAGGGTCAGATACGCAGTATTTT. As protein: CASSQVSRGSDTQYF. The chain is built from TRBV4-2 and TRBJ2-3; tentative D call: TRBD2 (5 bases). CDR1 and CDR2 from the germline V gene are LGHNA and YNFKEQ. Trimming cost V 1 base and J 4 bases, with 12 bases left between them. The CDR3 loop spans 15 amino acids.

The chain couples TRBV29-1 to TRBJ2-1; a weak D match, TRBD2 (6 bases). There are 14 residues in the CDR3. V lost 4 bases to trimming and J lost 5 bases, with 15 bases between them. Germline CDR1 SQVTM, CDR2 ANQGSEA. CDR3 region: CSVGRAEGNNEQFF. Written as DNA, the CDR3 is TGCAGCGTTGGGAGGGCCGAGGGAAACAATGAGCAGTTCTTC.

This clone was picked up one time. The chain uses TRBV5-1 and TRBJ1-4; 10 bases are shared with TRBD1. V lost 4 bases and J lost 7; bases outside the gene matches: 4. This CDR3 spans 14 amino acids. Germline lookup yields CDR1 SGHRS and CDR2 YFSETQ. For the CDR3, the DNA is TGCGCCAGCAGCCTAGGGGACAGGGGTGAAAAACTGTTTTTT. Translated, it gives CASSLGDRGEKLFF.

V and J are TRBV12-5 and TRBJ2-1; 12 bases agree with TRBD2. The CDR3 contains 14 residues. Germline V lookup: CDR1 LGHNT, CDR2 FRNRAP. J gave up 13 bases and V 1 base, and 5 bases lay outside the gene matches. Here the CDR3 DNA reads TGTGCTAGTGGTTTGGGGACTAGCGGGACCAGACAGTTCTTC. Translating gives CASGLGTSGTRQFF. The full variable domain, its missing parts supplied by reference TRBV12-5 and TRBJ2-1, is DARVTQTPRHKVTEMGQEVTMRCQPILGHNTVFWYRQTMMQGLELLAYFRNRAPLDDSGMPKDRFSAEMPDATLATLKIQPSEPRDSAVYFCASGLGTSGTRQFFGPGTRLTVL.

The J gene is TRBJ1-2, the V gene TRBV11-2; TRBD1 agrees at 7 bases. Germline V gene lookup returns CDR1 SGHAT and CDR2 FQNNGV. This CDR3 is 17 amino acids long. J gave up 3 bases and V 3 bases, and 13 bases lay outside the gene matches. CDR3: CASSLVSGTAFHYGYTF. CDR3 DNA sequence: TGTGCCAGCAGCTTGGTTTCTGGGACAGCCTTCCACTATGGCTACACCTTC.

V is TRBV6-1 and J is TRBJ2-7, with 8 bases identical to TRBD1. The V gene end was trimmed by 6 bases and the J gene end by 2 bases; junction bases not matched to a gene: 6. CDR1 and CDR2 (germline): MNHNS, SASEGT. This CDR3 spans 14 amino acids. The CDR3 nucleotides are TGTGCCAGCAGGAGACAGGGGAGGACCTACGAGCAGTACTTC. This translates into CASRRQGRTYEQYF.

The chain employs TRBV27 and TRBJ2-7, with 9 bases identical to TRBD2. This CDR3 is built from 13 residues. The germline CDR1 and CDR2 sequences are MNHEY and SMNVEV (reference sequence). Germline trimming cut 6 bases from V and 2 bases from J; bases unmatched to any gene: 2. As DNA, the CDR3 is TGTGCCAGCAGGACTAGCGGCACCTACGAGCAGTACTTC. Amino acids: CASRTSGTYEQYF.

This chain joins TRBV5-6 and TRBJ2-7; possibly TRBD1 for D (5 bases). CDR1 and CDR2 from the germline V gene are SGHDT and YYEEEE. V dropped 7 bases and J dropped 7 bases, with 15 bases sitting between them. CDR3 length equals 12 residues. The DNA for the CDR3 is TGTGCCAGCTCCTCCCTGGGGCAGGAGCAGTACTTC. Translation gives CASSSLGQEQYF. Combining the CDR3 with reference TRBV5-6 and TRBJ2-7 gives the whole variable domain DAGVTQSPTHLIKTRGQQVTLRCSPKSGHDTVSWYQQALGQGPQFIFQYYEEEERQRGNFPDRFSGHQFPNYSSELNVNALLLGDSALYLCASSSLGQEQYFGPGTRLTVT.

The CDR3 is CASSYSMTGPLYEQYF. The CDR3 nucleotides read TGTGCCAGCAGTTACTCGATGACAGGACCCCTCTACGAGCAGTACTTC. This chain links TRBV6-5 with TRBJ2-7; D is possibly TRBD1 (6 bases). CDR1 and CDR2 (germline): MNHEY, SVGAGI. V was shortened by 0 bases and J by 3 bases, with 15 bases between the two germline ends. The CDR3 consists of 16 residues.

CDR3 bases: TGTGCCAGCAGTTACTCGGACAGGGCCCAAGAGACCCAGTACTTC. It is translated as CASSYSDRAQETQYF. The chain uses TRBV6-6 and TRBJ2-5, with 8 bases identical to TRBD1. Unmatched junction bases numbered 1, after V lost 0 bases and J lost 1 base. Germline V lookup: CDR1 MNHNY, CDR2 SVGAGI (reference sequence). The CDR3 consists of 15 residues.

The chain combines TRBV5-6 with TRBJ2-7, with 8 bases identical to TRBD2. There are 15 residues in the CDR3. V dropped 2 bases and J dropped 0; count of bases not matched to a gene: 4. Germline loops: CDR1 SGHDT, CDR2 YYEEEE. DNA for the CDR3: TGTGCCAGCAGCTTAGCTAGCGGGTACTCCTACGAGCAGTACTTC. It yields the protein CASSLASGYSYEQYF.

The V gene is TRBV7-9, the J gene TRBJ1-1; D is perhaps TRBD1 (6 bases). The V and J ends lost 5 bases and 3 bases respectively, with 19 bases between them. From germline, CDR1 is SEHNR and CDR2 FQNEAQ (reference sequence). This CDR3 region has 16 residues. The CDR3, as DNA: TGTGCCAGCAGCCCTCGCCGCAGGGGAAGGGACACTGAAGCTTTCTTT. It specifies CASSPRRRGRDTEAFF.

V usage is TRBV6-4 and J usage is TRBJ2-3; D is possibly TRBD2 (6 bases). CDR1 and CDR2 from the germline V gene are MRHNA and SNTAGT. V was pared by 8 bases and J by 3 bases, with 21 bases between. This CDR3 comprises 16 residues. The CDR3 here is CASATKADGGTDTQYF. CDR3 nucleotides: TGTGCCAGCGCTACTAAGGCGGACGGGGGTACAGATACGCAGTATTTT.

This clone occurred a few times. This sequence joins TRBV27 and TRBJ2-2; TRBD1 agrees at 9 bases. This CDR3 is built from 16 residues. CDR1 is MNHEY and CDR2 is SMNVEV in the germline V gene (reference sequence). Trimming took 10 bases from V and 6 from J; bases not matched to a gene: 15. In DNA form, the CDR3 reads TGTGCCATCAAATTAGGGGGGACAGGGAGGCCCGGGGAGCTGTTTTTT. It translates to CAIKLGGTGRPGELFF.

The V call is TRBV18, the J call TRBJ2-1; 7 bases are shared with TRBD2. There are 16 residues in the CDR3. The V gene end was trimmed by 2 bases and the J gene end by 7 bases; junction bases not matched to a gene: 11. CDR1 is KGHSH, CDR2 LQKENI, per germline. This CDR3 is CASSPRSGTSVNEQFF. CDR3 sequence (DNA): TGTGCCAGCTCACCAAGAAGCGGGACCTCGGTGAATGAGCAGTTCTTC. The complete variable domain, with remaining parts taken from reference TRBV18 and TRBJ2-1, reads NAGVMQNPRHLVRRRGQEARLRCSPMKGHSHVYWYRQLPEEGLKFMVYLQKENIIDESGMPKERFSAEFPKEGPSILRIQQVVRGDSAAYFCASSPRSGTSVNEQFFGPGTRLTVL.

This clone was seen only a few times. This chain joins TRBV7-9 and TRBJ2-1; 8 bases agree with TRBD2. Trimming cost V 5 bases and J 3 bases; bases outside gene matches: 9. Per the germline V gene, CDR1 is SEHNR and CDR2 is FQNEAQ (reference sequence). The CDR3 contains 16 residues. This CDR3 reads CASSHASAGDYNEQFF. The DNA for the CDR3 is TGTGCCAGCAGCCACGCTTCAGCGGGAGACTACAATGAGCAGTTCTTC.